This T cell receptor beta chain is drawn from a study of T cell responses to AZD1222 COVID-19 vaccine (dated by TCRdb to about 2021). Some background on the complete study: A total of about 240 trial participants underwent TCR sequencing, of whom approximately 210 received two doses of AZD1222 and some 26 received two doses of the MenACWY control vaccine. Trial participants were enrolled by age into subgroups of 18-55, 56-69 and 70-plus years, and around 150, 28 and 57 TCR-sequenced participants, respectively, were included in these subgroups. Summary of the overall study and its limitations: Because no day 14 peak-response samples were available, repertoires were characterized only after the peak T cell response. Participants were mostly white British, with more females than males. The authors suggested clonal diversity may have been underestimated. In the small 56-69-year group, the increase in depth fell short of significance, most likely because of low power. Nearly half of unique spike-specific TCRs reportedly recognized epitopes outside regions mutated in the B.1.351 and B.1.1.7 variants. The vaccine-associated CD4 TCRs covered the entire spike protein, and the dominant responses fell in regions 160-218 and 743-854. After two AZD1222 doses, both the breadth and the depth of spike-specific TCRs were significantly higher than at day 0 and than in MenACWY recipients. Conclusions about previously exposed vaccinees are limited because only six or seven AZD1222 recipients were SARS-CoV-2 seropositive at baseline.

Including the terminal cysteine and phenylalanine, the CDR3 comprises 15 residues. Of the read, only the CDR3 DNA is kept; its 45 bases are in frame from base 1. The CDR1 and CDR2 encoded by the germline V gene are SNHLY and FYNNEI. V loses 3 bases, J loses 4 bases, and the germline ends lie 12 bases apart. The time point label for this specimen denotes: about 28 days (+/-7) after the second vaccine dose. AZD1222 recipients given second doses at about 4 weeks or at about 12 weeks were pooled, since spike-specific TCR depth and breadth were not found to differ between the two schedules. The vaccinee samples were drawn from two UK trials, COV001 and COV002, one of which was a single-blind randomized controlled phase 2/3 trial testing AZD1222 (ChAdOx1 nCoV-19) in healthy adults. For TCRbeta chain sequencing, PBMC samples were collected from trial participants at day 0 and at day 28 after the second dose.

As to this clone: Which antigen it targets is not known. Base qualities are not recorded, but no much larger clone differs from it by a single base.

The CDR3 regions of human TCRbeta chains were analyzed by immunosequencing. Turning to the authors' computational methods: TCRs in the repertoires were compared against a reference library of SARS-CoV-2-specific TCRs that had been generated with the MIRA antigen-specificity platform. Breadth was defined as the fraction of unique TCRs that were SARS-CoV-2-associated. Depth was defined as the fraction of total T cells that were SARS-CoV-2-associated. Using the MIRA data, each spike-specific TCR was assigned both to the spike region to which the TCR was reactive and to a CD4 or CD8 class. Log10-transformed breadth and depth values were compared by one-way ANOVA with Sidak's multiple comparisons tests. TCRdb took this table from immuneACCESS and kept in-frame rearrangements with V and J called. Such tables lack part of the clones; where checked against another copy, unresolved V genes explain under half of the gap, and the rest is unexplained. The V and J calls and clone size were taken over from that table, and D and trimming were inferred from the DNA. In all, the sample holds over 150,000 clones, and roughly nine tenths of those were seen once. Together, the top ten hold around 3% of the sample.

The chain links TRBV2 with TRBJ1-4; TRBD1 could be the D gene, as 5 bases match. Material: peripheral blood, obtained 28 days after the second AZD1222 dose. The sequence was collected from an adult who received the AZD1222 COVID-19 vaccine. In nucleotides, the sequence is TGTGCCAGCAGTGATGGGACCGCTAGTAATGAAAAACTGTTTTTT. This gives the protein CASSDGTASNEKLFF.